What follows describes a single TCR beta chain. From germline, CDR1 is MDHEN and CDR2 SYDVKM. The CDR3 totals 13 residues. These data originate in a study of T cell repertoires in cytomegalovirus infection. Turning to the study itself: Both a matching HLA type and CMV infection were indicated by public TCR beta signatures.

TCRdb re-analysed the reads in MiXCR, keeping a single row per CDR3 protein. The sample records about 190,000 distinct CDR3 sequences, 28% being singletons. The J gene is TRBJ1-6, the V gene TRBV28; maybe TRBD1 (5 bases). The sample taken for sequencing was PBMCs. This TCR was sampled from a human donor in good health (CMV status not recorded). Some clones in this sample may be carry-over from other donors' samples. The CDR3 sequence is CAVRGPDNSPLHF. The CDR3 nucleotides are TGTGCAGTCCGGGGCCCCGATAATTCACCCCTCCACTTT.